This entry is about one T cell receptor (beta chain). The target antigen is unknown. Germline V gene sequence: CDR1 MNHNY, CDR2 SVGAGI (reference sequence). This CDR3 is built from 14 residues. The data were obtained in a study of monozygotic twins with inflammatory bowel disease. Study-wide results and limits: Patient-to-patient differences in immunosuppressive treatment may have added variability to the repertoires. IBD patients had lower TCRbeta diversity (inverse Simpson) than healthy co-twins.

TCRdb reprocessed the 5' RACE reads and keeps a single row for each CDR3 protein, giving no DNA. The sample holds just over 300,000 distinct CDR3 sequences. The J gene is TRBJ2-7, the V gene TRBV6-6; TCRdb proposes TRBD2, but this gene call is untestable without DNA. The clonotype was recovered from a human donor with ulcerative colitis or Crohn's disease, or a healthy co-twin of an affected twin (not recorded which). The sequenced sample consisted of blood. CDR3 sequence: CASTQGTANYEQYF.